The clone carrying this T cell receptor beta chain was seen many times. Its antigen remains unknown. Trimming took off 6 bases at V and 6 bases at J, with 14 bases between the two ends. The CDR3 consists of 14 residues. The data were taken from a study of early T cells in non-severe SARS-CoV-2 infection. Study context: The input, bulk RNA from unsorted whole blood, was sequenced, and chains were unpaired.

Attached unique molecular identifiers marked individual cDNA molecules. Each CDR3 protein gets one entry after TCRdb re-called the 5' RACE reads with MiXCR. Here the sample spans some 21,000 distinct CDR3 sequences, 5.3% being singletons. Notes on the study in general: Missing private and CD4 specificities, VDJdb matching favored anti-spike CD8 responses.

This sequence was found in an adult who was a healthcare worker with PCR-confirmed SARS-CoV-2 infection or an uninfected control (not recorded which). The source material was whole blood. This rearrangement joins TRBV12-3 or TRBV12-4 to TRBJ1-4; D possibly corresponds to TRBD1 (5 bases). The CDR3 loop is CASSFRQGYEKLFF. The CDR3, as DNA: TGTGCCAGCAGCTTTCGGCAGGGCTATGAAAAACTGTTTTTT.